One and the same sample provided the 26 T cell receptor beta chains below, sequenced in a study of cytomegalovirus exposure and HLA in healthy donors (dated by TCRdb to 2015 to 2018). The library was made by the immunoSEQ multiplex PCR assay. The multiplex PCR relied on a mix of 60 forward primers for TCR Vbeta segments and 13 reverse primers for TCR Jbeta segments. In its TCRdb copy, this immuneACCESS table keeps in-frame sequences only and misses some clones. Where compared with another copy, unresolved V genes explain less than half of these, and the others have no known cause. Counted in this sample were over 130,000 clones; around three quarters of them appeared once. The ten largest clones take up roughly 5.6% of the sample. The specimen sequenced was PBMCs. The receptors stem from a woman in her 40s in good health and CMV-seropositive.

V gene TRBV29-1 combines with J gene TRBJ2-5; D not certain. Per germline, CDR1 SQVTM and CDR2 ANQGSEA. The V end lost 5 bases, the J end lost 2 bases, and 6 bases lay between the germline ends. The CDR3 is 11 amino acids. CDR3 in DNA: TGCAGCGTTTCCTTGCAAGAGACCCAGTACTTC. Protein sequence: CSVSLQETQYF.

J is TRBJ2-2 and V is TRBV19, with unresolved D. The length of the CDR3 is 13 residues. Trimming shortened V by 3 bases and J by 6 bases, and 8 bases separated the two germline ends. CDR1 and CDR2 (germline): LNHDA, SQIVND (reference sequence). CDR3 in amino acids: CASSINIPGELFF. As DNA, the CDR3 is TGTGCCAGTAGTATCAACATCCCCGGGGAGCTGTTTTTT.

This chain links TRBV28 with TRBJ2-3; TRBD2 matches at 9 bases. J was trimmed by 4 bases and V by 3 bases; bases with no gene match: 5. CDR1 and CDR2 from the germline V gene are MDHEN and SYDVKM. CDR3 length: 15 residues. For the CDR3, the DNA is TGTGCCAGCAGTTTGGTAGCGGGAGCAGCAGATACGCAGTATTTT. This gives the protein CASSLVAGAADTQYF.

The J gene is TRBJ2-1, the V gene TRBV19; D might be TRBD2 (6 bases). CDR1 is LNHDA and CDR2 is SQIVND in the germline V gene (reference sequence). CDR3 length equals 14 residues. V lost 1 base and J lost 9, with 13 bases in between. Here the CDR3 reads CASSIGPSVGEQFF. The CDR3 nucleotides are TGTGCCAGTAGTATAGGCCCTAGCGTGGGTGAGCAGTTCTTC.

This chain connects TRBV10-3 to TRBJ1-1, with 8 nucleotides matching TRBD1. Germline CDR1 and CDR2: ENHRY and SYGVKD. V was pared by 6 bases and J by 8 bases, with 5 bases of the junction left unmatched. The CDR3 spans 12 residues. Here the CDR3 DNA reads TGTGCCATCAGGCAACAGGGGGACGAAGCTTTCTTT. It codes for CAIRQQGDEAFF.

This chain joins TRBV5-4 and TRBJ2-7, with TRBD1 matching 9 bases. The CDR3 has 15 amino acids. V shed 0 bases, J shed 2 bases, and the junction held 3 bases outside the gene matches. Germline V gene sequence: CDR1 SGHNT, CDR2 YYREEE (reference sequence). The CDR3 bases are TGTGCCAGCAGCTTGGGGGGACAGGGAGCCTACGAGCAGTACTTC. Protein product: CASSLGGQGAYEQYF.

The rearrangement joins TRBV11-1 to TRBJ2-5, with 9 positions matching TRBD2. Near its end, the DNA agrees better with TRBJ2-7, so the J call may be wrong. The germline gives CDR1 SGHAT, CDR2 FQDESV (reference sequence). This CDR3 is built from 17 residues. The chain's CDR3 is CASSPPPGTSPSYEQYF. As DNA, the CDR3 is TGTGCCAGCAGCCCTCCTCCCGGGACTAGCCCTTCCTACGAGCAGTACTTC.

V gene TRBV5-4 combines with J gene TRBJ2-3, with D perhaps TRBD2 (5 bases). Trimming pared 0 bases from V and 2 bases from J, leaving 7 bases between. The CDR3 covers 14 residues. The germline CDR1 and CDR2 sequences are SGHNT and YYREEE (reference sequence). The CDR3 here is CASSLELDTDTQYF. In DNA, the CDR3 is TGTGCCAGCAGCTTGGAACTAGACACAGATACGCAGTATTTT. The full variable domain, rest sourced from reference TRBV5-4 and TRBJ2-3, is ETGVTQSPTHLIKTRGQQVTLRCSSQSGHNTVSWYQQALGQGPQFIFQYYREEENGRGNFPPRFSGLQFPNYSSELNVNALELDDSALYLCASSLELDTDTQYFGPGTRLTVL.

The gene calls are TRBV5-6 and TRBJ2-5; D is perhaps TRBD1 (6 bases). This CDR3 has 14 amino acids. Germline V gives CDR1 SGHDT, CDR2 YYEEEE. Trimming left V 1 base short and J 7 bases short, with 14 bases between. CDR3 nucleotide sequence: TGTGCCAGCAGCTTGTTAAGGGGGTCCGGGACCCAGTACTTC. Its translation: CASSLLRGSGTQYF.

The CDR3 region has the DNA TGTGCCAGCAGTGACCGGGGGGCCTCTGGGGCCAACGTCCTGACTTTC. Its translation is CASSDRGASGANVLTF. The V and J genes are TRBV6-4 and TRBJ2-6, with a weak D call TRBD2 (7 bases). Trimming removed 2 bases at V and 0 bases at J, with 8 bases between. Germline-derived CDR1 and CDR2 are MRHNA and SNTAGT. The CDR3 extends over 16 amino acids.

The chain combines TRBV21-1 with TRBJ1-2. TRBV21-1 is annotated as a pseudogene. The CDR3 has 13 residues. CDR3 region: CASIPNFNYGYTF. The CDR3 nucleotides are TGTGCCAGCATCCCGAACTTTAACTATGGCTACACCTTC.

V and J are TRBV5-6 and TRBJ2-1, with a tentative D call TRBD1 (6 bases). The length of the CDR3 is 17 residues. In germline, CDR1 is SGHDT, CDR2 YYEEEE. V was cut by 0 bases and J by 0 bases, with 13 bases left in between. CDR3 in DNA: TGTGCCAGCAGCTTGGCGTTGGGGGCTAGCTCCTACAATGAGCAGTTCTTC. It encodes CASSLALGASSYNEQFF.

The chain couples TRBV4-1 to TRBJ1-4; perhaps TRBD1 as D (5 bases). CDR1 is MGHRA and CDR2 is YSYEKL in the germline V gene. V was pared by 5 bases and J by 1 base, with 8 bases between. The CDR3 extends over 14 amino acids. The CDR3 DNA sequence: TGCGCCAGCAGCTCCGGGGGAACTAATGAAAAACTGTTTTTT. Translation: CASSSGGTNEKLFF.

The chain uses TRBV6-4 and TRBJ2-2, with D perhaps TRBD2 (5 bases). The CDR3 runs 15 residues. Germline V gene lookup returns CDR1 MRHNA and CDR2 SNTAGT. The V gene lost 0 bases and the J gene lost 3 bases, with 8 bases spanning the gap. CDR3 amino acids: CASSDSTGDTGELFF. The CDR3 DNA is TGTGCCAGCAGTGACTCGACCGGGGACACCGGGGAGCTGTTTTTT.

This clone was seen a handful of times. V usage is TRBV11-3 and J usage is TRBJ2-5, with D perhaps matching TRBD2 (5 bases). Trimming stripped 2 bases from V and 5 bases from J, with 9 bases between. The CDR3 extends over 13 amino acids. CDR1 is SGHNT, CDR2 YENEEA, per germline. CDR3 sequence reads: CASSLSSWETQYF. CDR3 DNA: TGTGCCAGCAGCTTATCTAGCTGGGAGACCCAGTACTTC.

CDR3 nucleotides: TGTGCCAGCAGTGGGGCCGGGACAGGGCTTGAAAAACTGTTTTTT. Translated, it gives CASSGAGTGLEKLFF. V usage is TRBV27 and J usage is TRBJ1-4, with 9 bases that match TRBD1. V shed 5 bases and J 7 bases; nucleotides not matched to a gene: 8. The germline CDR1 and CDR2 sequences are MNHEY and SMNVEV (reference sequence). The length of the CDR3 is 15 residues.

Concerning this clone itself: The junction differs from germline at one of its ends, possibly a read error. This chain links TRBV28 with TRBJ2-5; 15 nucleotides align to TRBD2. This CDR3 region has 12 residues. CDR1 MDHEN and CDR2 SYDVKM come from the germline V gene. Here the CDR3 DNA reads TGTGCCAGCAGCCGAAGGACTAGCGGGAGGGACTTC. Amino acid sequence: CASSRRTSGRDF. The full variable domain, its missing parts supplied by reference TRBV28 and TRBJ2-5, is DVKVTQSSRYLVKRTGEKVFLECVQDMDHENMFWYRQDPGLGLRLIYFSYDVKMKEKGDIPEGYSVSREKKERFSLILESASTNQTSMYLCASSRRTSGRDFGPGTRLLVL.

J is TRBJ2-5 and V is TRBV7-9; a weak D match, TRBD2 (5 bases). The CDR3 covers 17 residues. The V end lost 1 base, the J end lost 2 bases, and 17 bases lay between the germline ends. Germline lookup yields CDR1 SEHNR and CDR2 FQNEAQ (reference sequence). As DNA, the CDR3 is TGTGCCAGCAGCTTAGTGCGGACCCTAGCTGATCAAGAGACCCAGTACTTC. Translated, it gives CASSLVRTLADQETQYF.

V usage is TRBV6-1 and J usage is TRBJ2-3; TRBD2 aligns across 7 bases. The CDR3 sequence is 16 residues long. With 1 base clipped from V and 0 bases from J, the junction kept 4 bases outside the gene matches. Germline-derived CDR1 and CDR2 are MNHNS and SASEGT. CDR3 region: CASSEGEGSSTDTQYF. The CDR3 coding sequence is TGTGCCAGCAGTGAAGGGGAGGGATCTAGCACAGATACGCAGTATTTT.

The rearrangement uses TRBV6-1 and TRBJ2-3, with D unresolved. From germline, CDR1 is MNHNS and CDR2 SASEGT. The V gene lost 5 bases and the J gene lost 4 bases, with 10 bases spanning the gap. The CDR3 totals 13 residues. This CDR3 reads CASSPHRADTQYF. The CDR3 DNA reads TGTGCCAGCAGTCCTCACCGGGCAGATACGCAGTATTTT.

This clone occurred a few times. V and J are TRBV25-1 and TRBJ2-7, with a tentative D call TRBD1 (5 bases). Germline-derived CDR1 and CDR2 are MGHDK and SYGVNS. This CDR3 contains 13 residues. V shed 5 bases and J shed 3 bases, with 11 bases lying between them. This CDR3 is CASSLGANYEQYF. CDR3 bases: TGTGCCAGCAGTTTAGGGGCCAACTACGAGCAGTACTTC.

The rearrangement uses TRBV27 and TRBJ2-3, with D perhaps TRBD1 (6 bases). Trimming cost V 5 bases and J 1 base, with 16 bases left between them. In germline, CDR1 is MNHEY, CDR2 SMNVEV (reference sequence). This CDR3 is 16 amino acids long. DNA for the CDR3: TGTGCCAGCAGTCCATGGACAGACATCCGCACAGATACGCAGTATTTT. Its translation: CASSPWTDIRTDTQYF.

The genes are TRBV15 and TRBJ2-3, with unresolved D. Germline values: CDR1 LNHNV, CDR2 YYDKDF (reference sequence). Trimming cost V 1 base and J 0 bases, with 5 bases left between them. The CDR3 extends over 14 amino acids. CDR3 residues: CATSRVTSTDTQYF. The CDR3 DNA reads TGTGCCACCAGCAGAGTGACTAGCACAGATACGCAGTATTTT.

The chain couples TRBV2 to TRBJ2-5; 12 nucleotides line up with TRBD2. Per germline, CDR1 SNHLY and CDR2 FYNNEI. The CDR3 consists of 16 residues. V was pared by 1 base and J by 2 bases, with 2 bases of the junction left unmatched. CDR3 protein: CASSEGLAGVQETQYF. Here the CDR3 DNA reads TGTGCCAGCAGTGAAGGACTAGCGGGGGTACAAGAGACCCAGTACTTC.

The chain recombines TRBV10-2 with TRBJ2-5; TRBD1 agrees at 7 bases. V was pared by 7 bases and J by 5 bases, with 13 bases of the junction left unmatched. The germline V gene has CDR1 WSHSY and CDR2 SAAADI. The CDR3 consists of 15 residues. The CDR3 here is CASNRQGHDRETQYF. The CDR3 DNA is TGCGCCAGCAACAGACAGGGCCATGATCGTGAGACCCAGTACTTC.

The rearrangement links TRBV28 to TRBJ1-5; TRBD1 matches at 7 bases. Germline trimming cut 7 bases from V and 3 bases from J; bases unmatched to any gene: 6. CDR1 MDHEN and CDR2 SYDVKM come from the germline V gene. The CDR3 is made up of 14 amino acids. The CDR3 sequence is CASILGGHNQPQHF. CDR3 sequence (DNA): TGTGCCAGCATCCTAGGGGGCCACAATCAGCCCCAGCATTTT.